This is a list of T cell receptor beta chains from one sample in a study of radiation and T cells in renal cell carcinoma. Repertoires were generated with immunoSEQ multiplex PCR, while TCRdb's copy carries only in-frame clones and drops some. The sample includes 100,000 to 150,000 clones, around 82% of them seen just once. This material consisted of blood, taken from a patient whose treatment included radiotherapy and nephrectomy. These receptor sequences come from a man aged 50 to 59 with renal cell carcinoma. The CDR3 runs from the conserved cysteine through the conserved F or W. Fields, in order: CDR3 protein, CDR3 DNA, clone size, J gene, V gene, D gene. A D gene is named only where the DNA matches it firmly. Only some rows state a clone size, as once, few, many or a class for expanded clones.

CDR3: CASSPIDRGRETQYF
DNA: TGTGCCAGCAGCCCAATAGACAGGGGGCGGGAGACCCAGTACTTC
size: NA
J: TRBJ2-5
V: TRBV5-6
D: TRBD1

CDR3: CASSQSGGGRGKSYEQYF
DNA: TGTGCCAGCAGTCAATCAGGAGGTGGCAGGGGAAAATCCTACGAGCAGTACTTC
size: NA
J: TRBJ2-7
V: TRBV28
D: NA

CDR3: CASSIARWGTDTQYF
DNA: TGTGCCAGTAGTATAGCCAGGTGGGGCACAGATACGCAGTATTTT
size: NA
J: TRBJ2-3
V: TRBV19
D: NA

CDR3: CASRPTVNSNQPQHF
DNA: TGTGCCAGTAGACCGACAGTCAATAGCAATCAGCCCCAGCATTTT
size: NA
J: TRBJ1-5
V: TRBV19
D: NA

CDR3: CASSPSSYEQYF
DNA: TGTGCCAGCAGTCCCTCGTCCTACGAGCAGTACTTC
size: NA
J: TRBJ2-7
V: TRBV6-6
D: NA

CDR3: CASTQGRTNEKLFF
DNA: TGCGCCAGCACCCAGGGGCGGACTAATGAAAAACTGTTTTTT
size: few
J: TRBJ1-4
V: TRBV5-1
D: NA

CDR3: CASSTRDRGTEAFF
DNA: TGTGCCAGCAGCACCCGGGACAGGGGCACTGAAGCTTTCTTT
size: NA
J: TRBJ1-1
V: TRBV7-9
D: TRBD1

CDR3: CASSAITGGANQPQHF
DNA: TGTGCCAGCAGCGCAATAACAGGGGGCGCGAATCAGCCCCAGCATTTT
size: NA
J: TRBJ1-5
V: TRBV5-8
D: TRBD1

CDR3: CASQLADSCFF
DNA: TGTGCCAGCCAGCTCGCGGACAGTTGCTTTTTT
size: NA
J: TRBJ2-3
V: TRBV2
D: NA

CDR3: CASSQRLAGLGEQFF
DNA: TGTGCCAGCAGCCAAAGGTTAGCGGGCCTGGGGGAGCAGTTCTTC
size: NA
J: TRBJ2-1
V: TRBV14
D: TRBD2

CDR3: CASSLTGGETQYF
DNA: TGTGCCAGCAGCCTGACAGGGGGAGAGACCCAGTACTTC
size: NA
J: TRBJ2-5
V: TRBV7-8
D: TRBD1

CDR3: CASSSGLEAYEQYF
DNA: TGTGCCAGCAGTTCAGGACTTGAAGCCTACGAGCAGTACTTC
size: few
J: TRBJ2-7
V: TRBV5-4
D: NA

CDR3: CASSFGLAGGQEQFF
DNA: TGCGCCAGCAGCTTTGGACTAGCGGGAGGGCAGGAGCAGTTCTTC
size: NA
J: TRBJ2-1
V: TRBV5-1
D: TRBD2

CDR3: CASSIRTNPLPNEQFF
DNA: TGCGCCAGCAGCATTAGGACTAACCCCCTCCCCAATGAGCAGTTCTTC
size: few
J: TRBJ2-1
V: TRBV5-1
D: NA

CDR3: CSARGSRGQYF
DNA: TGCAGTGCTAGGGGGTCTCGGGGCCAGTACTTC
size: NA
J: TRBJ2-5
V: TRBV20-1
D: NA

CDR3: CASSSLAGSIEQYF
DNA: TGTGCCAGCAGCTCTCTAGCGGGATCTATCGAGCAGTACTTC
size: NA
J: TRBJ2-7
V: TRBV7-9
D: TRBD2

CDR3: CASSAVGVGDEQFF
DNA: TGTGCCAGCAGCGCGGTTGGGGTGGGGGATGAGCAGTTCTTC
size: NA
J: TRBJ2-1
V: TRBV7-9
D: NA

CDR3: CASSEVGNEQFF
DNA: TGTGCCAGCAGTGAAGTTGGGAATGAGCAGTTCTTC
size: NA
J: TRBJ2-1
V: TRBV6-1
D: NA

CDR3: CASSYAGAVPGEQFF
DNA: TGTGCCAGCAGTTACGCCGGGGCAGTACCTGGTGAGCAGTTCTTC
size: NA
J: TRBJ2-1
V: TRBV6-5
D: NA

CDR3: CASSRSAASYEQYF
DNA: TGTGCCAGCAGTCGGTCAGCGGCCTCCTACGAGCAGTACTTC
size: NA
J: TRBJ2-7
V: TRBV6-5
D: NA

CDR3: CASSAGTDDTDTQYF
DNA: TGTGCCAGCAGTGCCGGGACCGACGACACAGATACGCAGTATTTT
size: once
J: TRBJ2-3
V: TRBV6-5
D: NA

CDR3: CASSIRGFAGELFF
DNA: TGTGCCAGCAGCATCAGGGGTTTCGCCGGGGAGCTGTTTTTT
size: NA
J: TRBJ2-2
V: TRBV7-8
D: NA

CDR3: CASNTGGGEQYF
DNA: TGTGCCAGCAACACGGGGGGGGGCGAGCAGTACTTC
size: once
J: TRBJ2-7
V: TRBV27
D: TRBD2

CDR3: CASSFPGAWRNTGELFF
DNA: TGTGCCAGCAGTTTTCCGGGGGCATGGCGGAACACCGGGGAGCTGTTTTTT
size: once
J: TRBJ2-2
V: TRBV27
D: NA

CDR3: CSSSATNYGYTF
DNA: TGCAGCTCGTCAGCCACTAACTATGGCTACACCTTC
size: NA
J: TRBJ1-2
V: TRBV29-1
D: NA

CDR3: CASSSLGGSYEQYF
DNA: TGTGCCAGCAGTTCACTCGGAGGGTCGTACGAGCAGTACTTC
size: NA
J: TRBJ2-7
V: TRBV27
D: NA

CDR3: CASSLTGQRNGYTF
DNA: TGCGCCAGCAGCTTGACGGGACAGCGCAATGGCTACACCTTC
size: NA
J: TRBJ1-2
V: TRBV5-1
D: TRBD1

CDR3: CASSFSGGGTDTQYF
DNA: TGTGCCAGCAGCTTTTCGGGGGGGGGCACAGATACGCAGTATTTT
size: few
J: TRBJ2-3
V: TRBV5-6
D: TRBD2

CDR3: CASSFLPTPYTTYGLQLNTGELFF
DNA: TGTGCCAGCAGTTTTTTGCCGACACCCTACACAACATATGGTCTCCAGTTAAACACCGGGGAGCTGTTTTTT
size: NA
J: TRBJ2-2
V: TRBV27
D: NA

CDR3: CASSLGRQQYQETQYF
DNA: TGTGCCAGCAGCCTAGGACGGCAGCAGTACCAAGAGACCCAGTACTTC
size: once
J: TRBJ2-5
V: TRBV5-8
D: NA

CDR3: CASRKQGQGTYEQYF
DNA: TGTGCCAGCAGAAAACAGGGACAGGGCACCTACGAGCAGTACTTC
size: NA
J: TRBJ2-7
V: TRBV28
D: TRBD1

CDR3: CASSNRQEGQFF
DNA: TGTGCCAGTAGTAACCGTCAGGAGGGGCAGTTCTTC
size: NA
J: TRBJ2-1
V: TRBV19
D: NA

CDR3: CASSAQLGLSEAFF
DNA: TGTGCCAGCAGCGCCCAGCTGGGGTTATCTGAAGCTTTCTTT
size: NA
J: TRBJ1-1
V: TRBV7-9
D: NA

CDR3: CASSIEAGGLNQPQHF
DNA: TGTGCCAGTAGTATAGAGGCAGGGGGCCTCAATCAGCCCCAGCATTTT
size: NA
J: TRBJ1-5
V: TRBV19
D: TRBD1

CDR3: CASSQGTVAIYYGYTF
DNA: TGCGCCAGCAGCCAAGGAACAGTAGCTATATACTATGGCTACACCTTC
size: NA
J: TRBJ1-2
V: TRBV4-1
D: NA

CDR3: CASSPQRGRETQYF
DNA: TGTGCCAGCAGCCCCCAGAGGGGGAGGGAGACCCAGTACTTC
size: NA
J: TRBJ2-5
V: TRBV7-8
D: NA

CDR3: CASSLTAANEKLFF
DNA: TGCGCCAGCAGCTTGACAGCGGCGAATGAAAAACTGTTTTTT
size: NA
J: TRBJ1-4
V: TRBV5-1
D: NA

CDR3: CAWGGTQGGELFF
DNA: TGTGCCTGGGGCGGGACTCAGGGCGGGGAGCTGTTTTTT
size: once
J: TRBJ2-2
V: TRBV30
D: NA

CDR3: CATEEGTGLAPLHF
DNA: TGTGCCACCGAGGAAGGGACAGGGCTAGCACCCCTCCACTTT
size: NA
J: TRBJ1-6
V: TRBV10-3
D: TRBD1

CDR3: CASSRGLAGGYNEQFF
DNA: TGTGCCAGCAGCCGGGGACTAGCGGGAGGGTACAATGAGCAGTTCTTC
size: NA
J: TRBJ2-1
V: TRBV5-4
D: TRBD2

CDR3: CASSSVRGGPGDTQYF
DNA: TGTGCCAGCAGCTCCGTCCGGGGGGGCCCGGGAGATACGCAGTATTTT
size: NA
J: TRBJ2-3
V: TRBV9
D: TRBD2

CDR3: CASSLSRLAGDTRTQYF
DNA: TGTGCCAGCAGTTTATCCCGACTAGCGGGAGACACAAGGACCCAGTACTTC
size: NA
J: TRBJ2-5
V: TRBV27
D: TRBD2

CDR3: CASSLDGSPLHF
DNA: TGTGCCAGCAGCTTAGATGGCTCACCCCTCCACTTT
size: NA
J: TRBJ1-6
V: TRBV7-2
D: NA

CDR3: CASSLEDRVRYGYTF
DNA: TGTGCCAGCAGCTTGGAGGACAGGGTGAGATATGGCTACACCTTC
size: NA
J: TRBJ1-2
V: TRBV5-5
D: TRBD1

CDR3: CAISDSDNSGNTIYF
DNA: TGTGCCATCAGTGATTCCGATAACTCTGGAAACACCATATATTTT
size: NA
J: TRBJ1-3
V: TRBV10-3
D: NA

CDR3: CASSLGEDTQYF
DNA: TGTGCCAGCAGCTTAGGGGAGGATACGCAGTATTTT
size: NA
J: TRBJ2-3
V: TRBV7-8
D: NA

CDR3: CASSNGGRAATDTQYF
DNA: TGTGCCAGCAGTAACGGAGGCAGGGCTGCCACAGATACGCAGTATTTT
size: few
J: TRBJ2-3
V: TRBV11-2
D: NA

CDR3: CASSLGLGSTYEQYF
DNA: TGTGCCAGCAGCTTGGGCCTCGGGTCGACCTACGAGCAGTACTTC
size: once
J: TRBJ2-7
V: TRBV5-4
D: NA

CDR3: CASSLEQGNYGYTF
DNA: TGCGCCAGCAGCTTGGAGCAGGGGAACTATGGCTACACCTTC
size: NA
J: TRBJ1-2
V: TRBV5-1
D: NA